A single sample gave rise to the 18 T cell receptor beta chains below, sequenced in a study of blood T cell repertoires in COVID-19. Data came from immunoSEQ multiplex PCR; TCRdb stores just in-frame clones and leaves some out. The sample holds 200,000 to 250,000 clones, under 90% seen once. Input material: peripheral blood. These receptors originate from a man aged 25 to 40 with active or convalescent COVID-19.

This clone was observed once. CDR3 loop: CASSPQGVNTEAFF. In DNA, the CDR3 is TGTGCCAGCTCACCCCAGGGGGTAAACACTGAAGCTTTCTTT. The chain carries TRBV18 and TRBJ1-1, with 7 bases identical to TRBD1. The CDR3 runs to 14 residues. Germline CDR1 reads KGHSH; CDR2 reads LQKENI. J was trimmed by 2 bases and V by 3 bases; bases with no gene match: 3.

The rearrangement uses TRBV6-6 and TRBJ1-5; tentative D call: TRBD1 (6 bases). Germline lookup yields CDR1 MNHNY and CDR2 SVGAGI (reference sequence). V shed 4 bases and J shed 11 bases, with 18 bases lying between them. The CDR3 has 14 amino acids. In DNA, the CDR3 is TGTGCCAGCAGTTCGGGGCAGGGGCCGCTAGCCCAGCATTTT. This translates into CASSSGQGPLAQHF.

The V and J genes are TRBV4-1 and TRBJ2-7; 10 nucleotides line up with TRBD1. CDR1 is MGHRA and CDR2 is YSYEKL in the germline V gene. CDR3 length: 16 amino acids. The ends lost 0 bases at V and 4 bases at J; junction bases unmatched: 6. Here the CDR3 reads CASSQDLTGGRYEQYF. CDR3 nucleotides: TGCGCCAGCAGCCAAGATTTGACAGGGGGCCGGTACGAGCAGTACTTC.

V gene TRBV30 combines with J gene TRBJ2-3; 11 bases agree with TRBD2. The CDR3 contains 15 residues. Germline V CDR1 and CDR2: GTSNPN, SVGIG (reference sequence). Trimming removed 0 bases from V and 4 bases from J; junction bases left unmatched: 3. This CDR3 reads CAWSVLAGAADTQYF. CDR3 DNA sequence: TGTGCCTGGAGTGTACTAGCGGGAGCGGCAGATACGCAGTATTTT.

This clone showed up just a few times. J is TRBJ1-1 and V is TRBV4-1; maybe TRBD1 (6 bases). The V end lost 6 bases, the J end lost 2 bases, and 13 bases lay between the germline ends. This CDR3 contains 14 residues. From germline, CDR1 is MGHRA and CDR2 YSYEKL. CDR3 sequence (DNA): TGCGCCAGCAGGGAAGACAGGCTAAACACTGAAGCTTTCTTT. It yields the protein CASREDRLNTEAFF.

The DNA of the CDR3 is TGTGCCACCTCCGGGACTACCGGGAATGAGCAGTTCTTC. This encodes CATSGTTGNEQFF. The chain links TRBV10-3 to TRBJ2-1, with 7 bases lining up with TRBD2. The CDR3 length is 13 residues. With 10 bases clipped from V and 7 bases from J, the junction kept 10 bases outside the gene matches. The V gene's germline CDR1 is ENHRY and CDR2 SYGVKD.

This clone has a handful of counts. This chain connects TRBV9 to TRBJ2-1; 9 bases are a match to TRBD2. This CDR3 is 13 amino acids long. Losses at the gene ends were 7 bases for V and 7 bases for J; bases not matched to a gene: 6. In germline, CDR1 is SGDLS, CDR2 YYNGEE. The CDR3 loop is CASSAGGRNEQFF. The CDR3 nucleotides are TGTGCCAGCTCTGCGGGGGGGCGAAATGAGCAGTTCTTC.

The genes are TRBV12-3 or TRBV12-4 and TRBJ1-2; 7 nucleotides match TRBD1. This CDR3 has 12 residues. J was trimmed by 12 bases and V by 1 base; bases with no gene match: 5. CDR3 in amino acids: CASSLGRQGHTF. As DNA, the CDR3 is TGTGCCAGCAGTTTAGGGCGACAGGGTCACACCTTC.

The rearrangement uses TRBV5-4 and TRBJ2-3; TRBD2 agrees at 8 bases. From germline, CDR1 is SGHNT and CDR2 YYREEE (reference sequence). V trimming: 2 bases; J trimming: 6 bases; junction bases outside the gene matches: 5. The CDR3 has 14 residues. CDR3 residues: CASSFGTRGDTQYF. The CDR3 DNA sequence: TGTGCCAGCAGCTTTGGGACTAGGGGTGATACGCAGTATTTT.

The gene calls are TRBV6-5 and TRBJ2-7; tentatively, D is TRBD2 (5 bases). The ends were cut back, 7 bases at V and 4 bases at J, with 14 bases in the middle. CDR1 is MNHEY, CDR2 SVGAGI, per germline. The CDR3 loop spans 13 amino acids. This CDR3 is CASTSGKHYEQYF. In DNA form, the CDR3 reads TGTGCCAGCACTTCCGGGAAACATTACGAGCAGTACTTC.

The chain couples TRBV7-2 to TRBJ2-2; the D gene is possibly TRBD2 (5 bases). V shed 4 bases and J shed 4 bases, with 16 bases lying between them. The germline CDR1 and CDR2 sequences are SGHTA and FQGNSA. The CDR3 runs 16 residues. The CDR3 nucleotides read TGTGCCAGCAGCTCATCGGGAAGACGGGGCACCGGGGAGCTGTTTTTT. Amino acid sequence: CASSSSGRRGTGELFF.

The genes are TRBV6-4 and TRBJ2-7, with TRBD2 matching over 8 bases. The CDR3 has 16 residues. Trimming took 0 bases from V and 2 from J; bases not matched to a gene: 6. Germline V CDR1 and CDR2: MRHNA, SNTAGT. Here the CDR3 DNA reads TGTGCCAGCAGTGACTCAATTCGGGGGGGGACCTACGAGCAGTACTTC. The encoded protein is CASSDSIRGGTYEQYF.

The CDR3 sequence is CASSAGQGYSPLHF. The CDR3 coding sequence is TGTGCCAGTAGCGCGGGACAGGGGTATTCACCCCTCCACTTT. The chain uses TRBV2 and TRBJ1-6, with 10 bases identical to TRBD1. V was pared by 9 bases and J by 8 bases, with 7 bases of the junction left unmatched. The CDR3 sequence is 14 residues long. Germline assignment: CDR1 SNHLY and CDR2 FYNNEI.

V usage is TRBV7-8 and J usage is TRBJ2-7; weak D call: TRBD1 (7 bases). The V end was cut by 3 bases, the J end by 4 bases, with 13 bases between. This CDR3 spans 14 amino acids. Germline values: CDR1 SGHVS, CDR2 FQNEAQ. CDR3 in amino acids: CASSFQGGRYEQYF. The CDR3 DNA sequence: TGTGCCAGCAGCTTCCAGGGGGGAAGGTACGAGCAGTACTTC.

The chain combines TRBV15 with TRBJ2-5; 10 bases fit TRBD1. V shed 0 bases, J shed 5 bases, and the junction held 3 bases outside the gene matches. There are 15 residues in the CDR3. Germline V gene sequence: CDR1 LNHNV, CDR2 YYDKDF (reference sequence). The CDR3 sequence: CATSRDRGQGETQYF. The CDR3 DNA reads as TGTGCCACCAGCAGAGATAGGGGACAGGGGGAGACCCAGTACTTC.

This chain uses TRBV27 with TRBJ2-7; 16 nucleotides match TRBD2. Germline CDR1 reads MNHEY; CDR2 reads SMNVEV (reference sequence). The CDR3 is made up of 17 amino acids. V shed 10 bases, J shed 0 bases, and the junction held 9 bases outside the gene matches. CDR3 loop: CATPGTSGGASSYEQYF. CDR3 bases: TGTGCCACCCCCGGGACTAGCGGGGGGGCATCCTCCTACGAGCAGTACTTC.

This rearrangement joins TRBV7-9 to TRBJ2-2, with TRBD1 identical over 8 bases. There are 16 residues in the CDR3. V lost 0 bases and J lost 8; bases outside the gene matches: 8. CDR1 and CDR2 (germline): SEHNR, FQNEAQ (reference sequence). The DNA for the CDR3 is TGTGCCAGCAGCTTAGCCGGCAGGGGGCTACCGGGGGAGCTGTTTTTT. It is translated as CASSLAGRGLPGELFF. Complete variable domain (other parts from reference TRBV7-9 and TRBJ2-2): DTGVSQNPRHKITKRGQNVTFRCDPISEHNRLYWYRQTLGQGPEFLTYFQNEAQLEKSRLLSDRFSAERPKGSFSTLEIQRTEQGDSAMYLCASSLAGRGLPGELFFGEGSRLTVL.

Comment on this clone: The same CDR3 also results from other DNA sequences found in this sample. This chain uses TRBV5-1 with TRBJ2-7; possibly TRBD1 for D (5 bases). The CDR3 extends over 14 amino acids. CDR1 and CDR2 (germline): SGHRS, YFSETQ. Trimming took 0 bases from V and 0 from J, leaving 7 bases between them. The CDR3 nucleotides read TGCGCCAGCAGCTTGGGGGGCAGCTCCTACGAGCAGTACTTC. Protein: CASSLGGSSYEQYF.